These 15 T cell receptor beta chains were all obtained from the same sample, sequenced in a study of T cells in tuberculosis. Only in-frame clones appear in the TCRdb table, and some are missing; sequencing was by immunoSEQ multiplex PCR. The table shows under 45,000 clones, with 93% occurring only once. The sequencing input was PBMCs. All receptors come from a donor aged 5-35 years with latent tuberculosis or without tuberculosis infection.

This rearrangement joins TRBV9 to TRBJ2-2; weak D call: TRBD1 (5 bases). The CDR3 totals 14 residues. Germline V lookup: CDR1 SGDLS, CDR2 YYNGEE. Trimming pared 4 bases from V and 2 bases from J, leaving 9 bases between. CDR3 residues: CASSRQPNTGELFF. The CDR3 nucleotides are TGTGCCAGCAGCCGACAGCCTAACACCGGGGAGCTGTTTTTT.

The chain uses TRBV5-6 and TRBJ2-3; D may be TRBD2 (5 bases). Between the trimmed V and J ends, which lost 9 bases and 5 bases, there was a span of 16 bases. The CDR3 contains 13 residues. Germline V CDR1 and CDR2: SGHDT, YYEEEE. The CDR3, as DNA: TGTGCCACCTCTCGGGGTACAATAGATACGCAGTATTTT. Its translation is CATSRGTIDTQYF. The full variable domain, with the rest looked up from reference TRBV5-6 and TRBJ2-3, is DAGVTQSPTHLIKTRGQQVTLRCSPKSGHDTVSWYQQALGQGPQFIFQYYEEEERQRGNFPDRFSGHQFPNYSSELNVNALLLGDSALYLCATSRGTIDTQYFGPGTRLTVL.

This chain joins TRBV7-2 and TRBJ2-1, with a tentative D call TRBD1 (7 bases). Germline lookup yields CDR1 SGHTA and CDR2 FQGNSA. Trimming removed 4 bases from V and 3 bases from J, with 10 bases in between. The CDR3 sequence is 14 residues long. In DNA, the CDR3 is TGTGCCAGCAGCTCAGGGGGGTACTACAATGAGCAGTTCTTC. Translation: CASSSGGYYNEQFF.

This chain uses TRBV2 with TRBJ1-2; perhaps TRBD1 as D (5 bases). The CDR3 loop spans 14 amino acids. Germline V gene data show CDR1 as SNHLY and CDR2 as FYNNEI. The germline V and J ends were trimmed by 2 bases and 6 bases, with 13 bases remaining between them. CDR3 protein: CASSEWGREDGYTF. The CDR3 bases are TGTGCCAGCAGTGAATGGGGGAGGGAGGATGGCTACACCTTC. The variable domain in full, with the rest retrieved from reference TRBV2 and TRBJ1-2, is EPEVTQTPSHQVTQMGQEVILRCVPISNHLYFYWYRQILGQKVEFLVSFYNNEISEKSEIFDDQFSVERPDGSNFTLKIRSTKLEDSAMYFCASSEWGREDGYTFGSGTRLTVV.

The chain joins TRBV9 to TRBJ2-7, with D possibly being TRBD1 (5 bases). Trimming shortened V by 4 bases and J by 4 bases, and 18 bases separated the two germline ends. This CDR3 comprises 15 residues. Germline-derived CDR1 and CDR2 are SGDLS and YYNGEE. The CDR3 protein is CASSPPWAGQYEQYF. In nucleotides, the CDR3 is TGTGCCAGCAGCCCCCCCTGGGCAGGGCAATACGAGCAGTACTTC.

In nucleotides, the CDR3 is TGCGCCAGCAGCCAAGACAGTAACTATGGCTACACCTTC. The encoded protein is CASSQDSNYGYTF. This chain uses TRBV4-1 with TRBJ1-2, with D uncertain. V was shortened by 0 bases and J by 1 base, with 3 bases between the two germline ends. This CDR3 region has 13 residues. The germline gives CDR1 MGHRA, CDR2 YSYEKL.

This chain uses TRBV2 with TRBJ2-3; a weak D match, TRBD1 (5 bases). The CDR3 runs to 12 residues. Germline CDR1 reads SNHLY; CDR2 reads FYNNEI. V shed 10 bases and J shed 3 bases, with 11 bases lying between them. The CDR3 loop reads CATVQETDTQYF. Written as DNA, the CDR3 is TGTGCCACTGTACAGGAAACAGATACGCAGTATTTT.

The chain couples TRBV2 to TRBJ1-6; D is possibly TRBD1 (5 bases). CDR1 is SNHLY, CDR2 FYNNEI, per germline. This CDR3 comprises 16 residues. Between the trimmed V and J ends, which lost 9 bases and 3 bases, there was a span of 18 bases. Here the CDR3 DNA reads TGTGCCAGTTCAGGGCTTGGGGGGGTCTATAATTCACCCCTCCACTTT. Protein product: CASSGLGGVYNSPLHF. Combining the CDR3 with reference TRBV2 and TRBJ1-6 gives the whole variable domain EPEVTQTPSHQVTQMGQEVILRCVPISNHLYFYWYRQILGQKVEFLVSFYNNEISEKSEIFDDQFSVERPDGSNFTLKIRSTKLEDSAMYFCASSGLGGVYNSPLHFGNGTRLTVT.

The chain links TRBV27 to TRBJ2-3; 8 bases align to TRBD2. CDR1 MNHEY and CDR2 SMNVEV come from the germline V gene (reference sequence). CDR3 length: 17 residues. V shed 6 bases, J shed 6 bases, and the junction held 17 bases outside the gene matches. CDR3 residues: CASSRLSGGPLWDTQYF. Written as DNA, the CDR3 is TGTGCCAGCAGCCGACTTTCGGGGGGGCCTTTATGGGATACGCAGTATTTT.

CDR3 nucleotide sequence: TGTGCCTGGGGAGGGACAGTCGCAACTAATGAAAAACTGTTTTTT. Its protein is CAWGGTVATNEKLFF. The gene calls are TRBV30 and TRBJ1-4; TRBD1 matches at 7 bases. Germline V CDR1 and CDR2: GTSNPN, SVGIG (reference sequence). The CDR3 totals 15 residues. V shed 5 bases and J 0 bases; nucleotides not matched to a gene: 6.

This chain uses TRBV9 with TRBJ2-3; D gene ambiguous. V lost 4 bases, J lost 4 bases, and 10 bases lay in between. CDR3 length equals 13 residues. Per germline, CDR1 SGDLS and CDR2 YYNGEE. The CDR3 here is CASSPPVSDTQYF. CDR3 bases: TGTGCCAGCAGCCCCCCCGTATCAGATACGCAGTATTTT.

The genes are TRBV5-6 and TRBJ2-7, with TRBD1 matching 8 bases. V was pared by 2 bases and J by 6 bases, with 7 bases of the junction left unmatched. The CDR3 consists of 14 residues. Per the germline V gene, CDR1 is SGHDT and CDR2 is YYEEEE. CDR3 residues: CASSLPQGVGEQYF. CDR3 DNA: TGTGCCAGCAGCTTACCACAGGGGGTGGGCGAGCAGTACTTC.

The rearrangement joins TRBV2 to TRBJ2-4, with 7 nucleotides matching TRBD1. The CDR3 consists of 14 residues. The V and J ends lost 0 bases and 11 bases, in that order; junction bases with no gene match: 7. Germline loops: CDR1 SNHLY, CDR2 FYNNEI. This CDR3 reads CASSEASTGWVQYF. Written as DNA, the CDR3 is TGTGCCAGCAGTGAAGCATCGACAGGGTGGGTTCAGTACTTC.

The chain couples TRBV30 to TRBJ1-5; maybe TRBD1 (6 bases). V was clipped by 2 bases and J by 3 bases, with 14 bases between them. Germline-derived CDR1 and CDR2 are GTSNPN and SVGIG (reference sequence). This CDR3 has 15 amino acids. The CDR3 nucleotides are TGTGCCTGGAGTCCAAACAGGGCCCTCAATCAGCCCCAGCATTTT. It translates to CAWSPNRALNQPQHF. Together with reference TRBV30 and TRBJ1-5, the CDR3 gives the full variable domain: SQTIHQWPATLVQPVGSPLSLECTVEGTSNPNLYWYRQAAGRGLQLLFYSVGIGQISSEVPQNLSASRPQDRQFILSSKKLLLSDSGFYLCAWSPNRALNQPQHFGDGTRLSIL.

To note about this clone: The sample holds other DNA sequences that translate to the same CDR3. CDR3 DNA: TGTGCCAGTAGTTTTAGGGGTGAGCAGTTCTTC. It translates to CASSFRGEQFF. The rearrangement uses TRBV19 and TRBJ2-1; D perhaps matches TRBD1 (5 bases). The length of the CDR3 is 11 residues. V was pared by 5 bases and J by 9 bases, with 8 bases between. From germline, CDR1 is LNHDA and CDR2 SQIVND (reference sequence).